Below are 18 T cell receptor beta chains sequenced from a single sample in a study of lymphopenia after photon versus proton radiotherapy. The table came from immunoSEQ multiplex PCR; TCRdb's copy has only in-frame clones and leaves some out. The data show about 39,000 clones, 90% to 95% seen once. The sequenced sample was peripheral blood, obtained from a patient treated with photon-based radiotherapy. All receptors come from a man in his 60s with cholangiocarcinoma.

There are a few counts of this clone. CDR3 region: CASSVSGGAAREETQYF. The DNA of the CDR3 is TGTGCCAGCAGTGTTAGCGGGGGGGCCGCGCGGGAGGAGACCCAGTACTTC. V usage is TRBV2 and J usage is TRBJ2-5, with 11 bases matching TRBD2. The CDR3 runs to 17 residues. The germline gives CDR1 SNHLY, CDR2 FYNNEI. The V and J ends lost 4 bases and 5 bases, in that order; junction bases with no gene match: 12.

The chain joins TRBV6-1 to TRBJ2-1; 11 bases line up with TRBD1. In germline, CDR1 is MNHNS, CDR2 SASEGT. With V trimmed by 6 bases and J by 5 bases, 3 bases remained unmatched. The CDR3 is 14 amino acids. CDR3 coding DNA: TGTGCCAGCAGCCGGGACAGGGGGGACAATGAGCAGTTCTTC. Residues: CASSRDRGDNEQFF.

The chain employs TRBV7-8 and TRBJ2-3; 8 bases are shared with TRBD1. J lost 4 bases, V lost 0 bases, and 6 bases had no gene match. The germline V gene encodes CDR1 SGHVS and CDR2 FQNEAQ. CDR3 length equals 16 residues. The chain's CDR3 is CASSLAVDRDSDTQYF. The CDR3 DNA is TGTGCCAGCAGCTTAGCAGTGGACAGGGACTCAGATACGCAGTATTTT.

The chain recombines TRBV2 with TRBJ2-7; D might be TRBD1 (5 bases). This CDR3 region has 15 residues. Germline values: CDR1 SNHLY, CDR2 FYNNEI. Trimming took off 1 base at V and 4 bases at J, with 14 bases between the two ends. CDR3 loop: CASSEGSGLVYEQYF. CDR3 coding DNA: TGTGCCAGCAGTGAAGGGTCAGGGCTTGTGTACGAGCAGTACTTC. Using reference TRBV2 and TRBJ2-7 for the parts outside the CDR3, the full variable domain is EPEVTQTPSHQVTQMGQEVILRCVPISNHLYFYWYRQILGQKVEFLVSFYNNEISEKSEIFDDQFSVERPDGSNFTLKIRSTKLEDSAMYFCASSEGSGLVYEQYFGPGTRLTVT.

This clone was observed a handful of times. The chain employs TRBV10-1 and TRBJ2-7; D uncertain. The germline V gene has CDR1 WNHNN and CDR2 SYGVQD (reference sequence). The CDR3 is 13 residues long. The V gene lost 3 bases and the J gene lost 1 base, with 7 bases spanning the gap. The chain's CDR3 is CASSEAPSYEQYF. The DNA for the CDR3 is TGCGCCAGCAGTGAAGCACCTTCCTACGAGCAGTACTTC.

This chain connects TRBV28 to TRBJ2-7; a weak D match, TRBD2 (7 bases). Trimming left V 3 bases short and J 1 base short, with 13 bases between. The germline CDR1 and CDR2 sequences are MDHEN and SYDVKM. The CDR3 has 15 amino acids. DNA for the CDR3: TGTGCCAGCAGTTTGGGGGGGGGCCCGTCCTACGAGCAGTACTTC. It is translated as CASSLGGGPSYEQYF.

The chain recombines TRBV21-1 with TRBJ1-2; whether TRBD1, the table's D call, matches the DNA was not checked. TRBV21-1 is reported as a pseudogene. The CDR3 has 16 residues. CDR3 coding DNA: TGTGCCAGCAGCAAAGGGGACAGGGGGCCGACTTATGGCTACACCTTC. It specifies CASSKGDRGPTYGYTF.

This chain uses TRBV6-5 with TRBJ2-2; 14 bases fit TRBD2. This CDR3 has 16 amino acids. The V gene end was trimmed by 4 bases and the J gene end by 5 bases; junction bases not matched to a gene: 3. Per the germline V gene, CDR1 is MNHEY and CDR2 is SVGAGI. The CDR3 DNA reads as TGTGCCAGCAGTTTCGGACTAGCGGGAGGAACCGGGGAGCTGTTTTTT. Translation gives CASSFGLAGGTGELFF.

This clone appeared once. The genes are TRBV7-2 and TRBJ2-1; 7 bases agree with TRBD2. The CDR3 runs to 15 residues. The V gene's germline CDR1 is SGHTA and CDR2 FQGNSA. The ends lost 4 bases at V and 1 base at J; junction bases unmatched: 4. CDR3 in DNA: TGTGCCAGCAGCTCCACTAGCGTATCCTACAATGAGCAGTTCTTC. The encoded protein is CASSSTSVSYNEQFF. The entire variable domain, with the rest obtained from reference TRBV7-2 and TRBJ2-1, is as follows: GAGVSQSPSNKVTEKGKDVELRCDPISGHTALYWYRQSLGQGLEFLIYFQGNSAPDKSGLPSDRFSAERTGGSVSTLTIQRTQQEDSAVYLCASSSTSVSYNEQFFGPGTRLTVL.

The CDR3 is CSAGRGYQETQYF. In DNA, the CDR3 is TGCAGCGCGGGGCGCGGGTACCAAGAGACCCAGTACTTC. The chain recombines TRBV29-1 with TRBJ2-5; D may match TRBD1 or TRBD2 (5 bases each). Per germline, CDR1 SQVTM and CDR2 ANQGSEA. The CDR3 extends over 13 amino acids. The ends were cut back, 7 bases at V and 0 bases at J, with 12 bases in the middle.

The V and J genes are TRBV19 and TRBJ1-4; 8 nucleotides match TRBD1. Losses at the gene ends were 6 bases for V and 5 bases for J; bases not matched to a gene: 8. CDR1 is LNHDA and CDR2 is SQIVND in the germline V gene (reference sequence). The length of the CDR3 is 15 residues. This CDR3 reads CASSLGQGGNEKLFF. In DNA, the CDR3 is TGTGCCAGTAGCCTCGGACAGGGCGGGAATGAAAAACTGTTTTTT.

This chain uses TRBV9 with TRBJ2-5, with 9 positions matching TRBD2. J lost 3 bases, V lost 0 bases, and 6 bases had no gene match. The CDR3 contains 16 residues. The germline V gene encodes CDR1 SGDLS and CDR2 YYNGEE. DNA of the CDR3: TGTGCCAGCAGCGTAGATAGCGGGAGATTTGAAGAGACCCAGTACTTC. It codes for CASSVDSGRFEETQYF.

The rearrangement uses TRBV5-5 and TRBJ2-7, with a possible D match to TRBD1 (6 bases). Trimming shortened V by 2 bases and J by 6 bases, and 9 bases separated the two germline ends. CDR1 and CDR2 (germline): SGHKS, YYEKEE (reference sequence). The CDR3 extends over 12 amino acids. This CDR3 reads CASSFQGTEQYF. The CDR3, as DNA: TGTGCCAGCAGCTTTCAGGGGACCGAGCAGTACTTC.

V usage is TRBV5-1 and J usage is TRBJ2-2; maybe TRBD1 (5 bases). Trimming took 1 base from V and 5 from J, leaving 12 bases between them. The CDR3 is 15 residues long. From germline, CDR1 is SGHRS and CDR2 YFSETQ. CDR3 nucleotides: TGCGCCAGCAGCTTGTTCGCAGGGATGACCGGGGAGCTGTTTTTT. Its protein is CASSLFAGMTGELFF.

V usage is TRBV5-6 and J usage is TRBJ2-7; D is uncertain. Deletions cut 0 bases from V and 3 bases from J, with 10 bases between. Germline loops: CDR1 SGHDT, CDR2 YYEEEE. CDR3 length equals 14 residues. CDR3 sequence reads: CASSLGGKIYEQYF. CDR3 nucleotides: TGTGCCAGCAGCTTGGGTGGGAAGATCTACGAGCAGTACTTC. The whole variable domain, remainder taken from reference TRBV5-6 and TRBJ2-7, is DAGVTQSPTHLIKTRGQQVTLRCSPKSGHDTVSWYQQALGQGPQFIFQYYEEEERQRGNFPDRFSGHQFPNYSSELNVNALLLGDSALYLCASSLGGKIYEQYFGPGTRLTVT.

This clone was observed once. CDR3 region: CASSPGVPYEQYF. The DNA of the CDR3 is TGTGCCAGTAGTCCCGGGGTTCCCTACGAGCAGTACTTC. The V call is TRBV19, the J call TRBJ2-7; perhaps TRBD2 as D (5 bases). CDR3 size: 13 residues. The germline V gene encodes CDR1 LNHDA and CDR2 SQIVND (reference sequence). Trimming took 5 bases from V and 2 from J, leaving 10 bases between them.

By sample share, this clone is medium-sized. J is TRBJ2-7 and V is TRBV11-2; D is undetermined. Germline CDR1 and CDR2: SGHAT and FQNNGV. The V end lost 8 bases, the J end lost 2 bases, and 13 bases lay between the germline ends. The CDR3 length is 13 residues. The CDR3 region has the DNA TGTGCCAGCGGCCCGTACGAGACCTACGAGCAGTACTTC. It encodes CASGPYETYEQYF.

The chain carries TRBV25-1 and TRBJ1-3; D unresolved. Germline values: CDR1 MGHDK, CDR2 SYGVNS. V lost 0 bases and J 0 bases, leaving 3 bases between the germline ends. This CDR3 is built from 14 residues. The CDR3 here is CASSEYASGNTIYF. In nucleotides, the CDR3 is TGTGCCAGCAGTGAATACGCCTCTGGAAACACCATATATTTT.